The T cell receptor beta chain described here comes from a study of long-term antiretroviral therapy in people with HIV. Study summary: In the earliest collections, sampling predates the 2015 immediate-ART recommendation by about a decade.

The CDR3 is 15 residues long. CDR1 is SGHNT and CDR2 is YYREEE in the germline V gene (reference sequence). The ends were cut back, 2 bases at V and 0 bases at J, with 9 bases in the middle. At least one PBMC sample before ART and at least two after were required. Survey-level resolution applied to immunoSEQ assay v3.0. The data were produced by immunoSEQ multiplex PCR, yet TCRdb's version contains in-frame clones alone and is incomplete. The data hold tens of thousands of clones, with about 93% observed a single time. Study-wide points: Clones with expansion before ART led the repertoire at all time points. Diversity rose after ART but stayed below transplant donor controls.

As concerns this clone: Antigen unknown.

Source: unsorted PBMCs, taken around 6.5 years after starting antiretroviral therapy. The gene calls are TRBV5-4 and TRBJ2-1; possible D gene TRBD1, 6 bases. This receptor was taken from a woman aged 40 to 55 with HIV. CDR3 sequence reads: CASSLDRSSYNEQFF. The CDR3 DNA reads as TGTGCCAGCAGCTTAGACAGGAGCTCCTACAATGAGCAGTTCTTC.